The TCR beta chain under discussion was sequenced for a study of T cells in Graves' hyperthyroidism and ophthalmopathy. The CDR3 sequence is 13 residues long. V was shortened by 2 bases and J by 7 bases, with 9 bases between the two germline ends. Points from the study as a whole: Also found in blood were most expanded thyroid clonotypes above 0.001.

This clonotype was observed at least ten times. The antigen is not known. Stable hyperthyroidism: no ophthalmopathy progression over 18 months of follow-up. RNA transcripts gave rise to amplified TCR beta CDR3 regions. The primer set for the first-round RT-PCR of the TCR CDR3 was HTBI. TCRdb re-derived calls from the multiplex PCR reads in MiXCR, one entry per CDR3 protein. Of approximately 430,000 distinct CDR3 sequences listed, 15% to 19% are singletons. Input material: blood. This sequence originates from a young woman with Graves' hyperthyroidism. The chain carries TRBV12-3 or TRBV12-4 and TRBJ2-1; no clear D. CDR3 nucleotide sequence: TGTGCCAGCAGTTTAAACCGGGTTAATGAGCAGTTCTTC. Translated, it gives CASSLNRVNEQFF.